The 27 T cell receptor beta chains presented below share a single source sample, sequenced in a study of siplizumab effects on memory and regulatory T cells. Here immunoSEQ multiplex PCR was the method, and the copy in TCRdb shows in-frame clones only, minus some. This table has about 110,000 clones, 90% to 95% appearing once. The sample consisted of CD4+ T cells sorted from blood. These receptors came from a human donor in good health.

This clone came up once. This chain uses TRBV15 with TRBJ1-3; no clear D gene. Per the germline V gene, CDR1 is LNHNV and CDR2 is YYDKDF (reference sequence). This CDR3 is built from 13 residues. V was shortened by 5 bases and J by 4 bases, with 9 bases between the two germline ends. DNA of the CDR3: TGTGCCACCAGCCCCGAAGTCGGAAACACCATATATTTT. Residues: CATSPEVGNTIYF.

This clone was counted once. J is TRBJ2-3 and V is TRBV5-4, with D tentatively TRBD1 (5 bases). The CDR3 contains 15 residues. Trimming pared 0 bases from V and 2 bases from J, leaving 10 bases between. Germline CDR1 is SGHNT and CDR2 is YYREEE (reference sequence). Written as DNA, the CDR3 is TGTGCCAGCAGCTTGGACAGGACAAACACAGATACGCAGTATTTT. Translated, it gives CASSLDRTNTDTQYF.

The V gene is TRBV29-1, the J gene TRBJ2-5; D remains unclear. This CDR3 region has 16 residues. The germline V gene has CDR1 SQVTM and CDR2 ANQGSEA. Trimming stripped 1 base from V and 1 base from J, with 16 bases between. CDR3 amino acids: CSVEGVSMAVQETQYF. CDR3 nucleotides: TGCAGCGTTGAAGGTGTGTCGATGGCGGTCCAAGAGACCCAGTACTTC.

The rearrangement joins TRBV18 to TRBJ1-1; 7 nucleotides line up with TRBD1. The germline CDR1 and CDR2 sequences are KGHSH and LQKENI. This CDR3 spans 14 amino acids. The junction had 11 bases not matched to a gene; V was cut back by 3 bases and J by 10 bases. CDR3 sequence: CASSPLRQGEGAFF. CDR3 nucleotide sequence: TGTGCCAGCTCACCGCTTAGACAGGGAGAGGGAGCTTTCTTT.

The CDR3 nucleotides are TGTGCCAGCAGCTTAGCTAGGGGCCTCTATGGCTACACCTTC. It is translated as CASSLARGLYGYTF. The chain combines TRBV7-2 with TRBJ1-2; a weak D match, TRBD1 (5 bases). This CDR3 is built from 14 residues. V dropped 0 bases and J dropped 4 bases, with 9 bases sitting between them. Germline CDR1 and CDR2: SGHTA and FQGNSA.

The J gene is TRBJ2-1, the V gene TRBV11-3, with 7 bases matching TRBD2. This CDR3 spans 14 amino acids. The germline V gene has CDR1 SGHNT and CDR2 YENEEA. V gave up 1 base and J gave up 4 bases; unmatched junction bases: 1. CDR3 amino acids: CASSLAGGYNEQFF. Written as DNA, the CDR3 is TGTGCCAGCAGCTTAGCGGGGGGTTACAATGAGCAGTTCTTC.

This rearrangement joins TRBV9 to TRBJ1-2; possibly TRBD1 for D (5 bases). The V end lost 3 bases, the J end lost 1 base, and 10 bases lay between the germline ends. There are 14 residues in the CDR3. Germline V gene data show CDR1 as SGDLS and CDR2 as YYNGEE. The CDR3 DNA is TGTGCCAGCAGCGAGGGACTAATTAACTATGGCTACACCTTC. It specifies CASSEGLINYGYTF.

The V call is TRBV18, the J call TRBJ2-1; TRBD2 matches 12 bases. Losses at the gene ends were 3 bases for V and 4 bases for J; bases not matched to a gene: 4. The CDR3 length is 16 residues. CDR1 is KGHSH and CDR2 is LQKENI in the germline V gene. The CDR3 DNA is TGTGCCAGCTCACCCGCTAGCGGGGGGGCGTACAATGAGCAGTTCTTC. It specifies CASSPASGGAYNEQFF.

CDR3: CASSLAGAGGSYNEQFF. The CDR3, as DNA: TGTGCCAGCAGCTTGGCCGGGGCAGGCGGGTCCTACAATGAGCAGTTCTTC. V is TRBV5-4 and J is TRBJ2-1; tentatively, D is TRBD1 or TRBD2 (5 bases each). Trimming shortened V by 0 bases and J by 1 base, and 14 bases separated the two germline ends. The CDR3 spans 17 residues. Germline V gene sequence: CDR1 SGHNT, CDR2 YYREEE (reference sequence).

The CDR3 DNA reads TGTGCCAGCAGCCAAACAGGGATCGAGCAGTACTTC. It translates to CASSQTGIEQYF. The V call is TRBV11-2, the J call TRBJ2-7, with D tentatively TRBD1 (6 bases). Germline CDR1 reads SGHAT; CDR2 reads FQNNGV. The CDR3 extends over 12 amino acids. Trimming cost V 5 bases and J 6 bases, with 11 bases left between them.

This rearrangement joins TRBV5-1 to TRBJ1-6, with 9 bases lining up with TRBD1. V lost 3 bases and J lost 9; bases outside the gene matches: 4. This CDR3 is 14 amino acids long. Per the germline V gene, CDR1 is SGHRS and CDR2 is YFSETQ. CDR3 sequence: CASSSGQGRSPLHF. As DNA, the CDR3 is TGCGCCAGCAGCTCGGGACAGGGACGTTCACCCCTCCACTTT.

The chain combines TRBV13 with TRBJ1-2, with TRBD1 matching over 8 bases. After removal of 3 bases from V and 7 bases from J, the junction contained 16 bases not matched to a gene. This CDR3 spans 17 amino acids. Per germline, CDR1 PRHDT and CDR2 FYEKMQ (reference sequence). CDR3 loop: CASSFLSSRQGFRGYTF. The CDR3 nucleotides read TGTGCCAGCAGCTTCCTTTCAAGTCGACAGGGGTTTCGTGGCTACACCTTC. Variable domain in full (rest from reference TRBV13 and TRBJ1-2): AAGVIQSPRHLIKEKRETATLKCYPIPRHDTVYWYQQGPGQDPQFLISFYEKMQSDKGSIPDRFSAQQFSDYHSELNMSSLELGDSALYFCASSFLSSRQGFRGYTFGSGTRLTVV.

In this sample, this clone turned up a few times. V usage is TRBV9 and J usage is TRBJ2-1; D is undetermined. Trimming took off 0 bases at V and 1 base at J, with 11 bases between the two ends. Germline assignment: CDR1 SGDLS and CDR2 YYNGEE. The CDR3 spans 16 residues. The DNA of the CDR3 is TGTGCCAGCAGCGTAGATCCCACGGATTCCTACAATGAGCAGTTCTTC. It translates to CASSVDPTDSYNEQFF. The complete variable domain, with remaining parts taken from reference TRBV9 and TRBJ2-1, reads DSGVTQTPKHLITATGQRVTLRCSPRSGDLSVYWYQQSLDQGLQFLIQYYNGEERAKGNILERFSAQQFPDLHSELNLSSLELGDSALYFCASSVDPTDSYNEQFFGPGTRLTVL.

The rearrangement uses TRBV19 and TRBJ1-2; D not resolved. This CDR3 has 14 residues. Germline V gene lookup returns CDR1 LNHDA and CDR2 SQIVND (reference sequence). Trimming pared 0 bases from V and 4 bases from J, leaving 9 bases between. Here the CDR3 DNA reads TGTGCCAGTAGTATAGATAGGCTCGTCTATGGCTACACCTTC. Amino acids: CASSIDRLVYGYTF.

The chain has TRBV5-6 and TRBJ1-1; D is unresolved. Germline V gene data show CDR1 as SGHDT and CDR2 as YYEEEE. The CDR3 spans 13 residues. V lost 2 bases to trimming and J lost 1 base, with 6 bases between them. The CDR3 DNA sequence: TGTGCCAGCAGCTTTTCCAGGAACACTGAAGCTTTCTTT. Residues: CASSFSRNTEAFF.

The CDR3 coding sequence is TGTGCCAGCAGCTTGGGCGCGATCAAGAACACTGAAGCTTTCTTT. Translating it yields CASSLGAIKNTEAFF. This chain connects TRBV5-5 to TRBJ1-1; D gene uncertain. The V end lost 0 bases, the J end lost 1 base, and 10 bases lay between the germline ends. The germline CDR1 and CDR2 sequences are SGHKS and YYEKEE (reference sequence). CDR3 length equals 15 residues.

This chain connects TRBV5-1 to TRBJ2-1; 8 bases line up with TRBD1. Trimming cost V 4 bases and J 0 bases; bases outside gene matches: 15. Germline CDR1 and CDR2: SGHRS and YFSETQ. The CDR3 loop spans 19 amino acids. For the CDR3, the DNA is TGCGCCAGCAGCATCGGGACAGGTGGGTCTTTGAGCTCCTACAATGAGCAGTTCTTC. This gives the protein CASSIGTGGSLSSYNEQFF.

The CDR3 DNA is TGTGCCAGCAGCTTGAGGCTAGCGGGGGACACAGATACGCAGTATTTT. Its translation: CASSLRLAGDTDTQYF. The V gene is TRBV5-4, the J gene TRBJ2-3, with 10 bases lining up with TRBD2. V lost 1 base and J lost 2; bases outside the gene matches: 4. Germline values: CDR1 SGHNT, CDR2 YYREEE (reference sequence). The CDR3 spans 16 residues.

V usage is TRBV19 and J usage is TRBJ2-7, with D maybe TRBD2 (5 bases). V was pared by 3 bases and J by 5 bases, with 11 bases between. The CDR3 is made up of 13 amino acids. Per the germline V gene, CDR1 is LNHDA and CDR2 is SQIVND (reference sequence). CDR3 sequence (DNA): TGTGCCAGTAGTATTCTCGGGGTTGACGAGCAGTACTTC. It encodes CASSILGVDEQYF.

V and J are TRBV19 and TRBJ2-2; D might be TRBD1 (5 bases). The CDR3 sequence is 14 residues long. Trimming shortened V by 0 bases and J by 6 bases, and 8 bases separated the two germline ends. The germline V gene encodes CDR1 LNHDA and CDR2 SQIVND (reference sequence). The CDR3 DNA is TGTGCCAGTAGTATAGAATCAGGGTCCGGGGAGCTGTTTTTT. Protein product: CASSIESGSGELFF.

V and J are TRBV2 and TRBJ2-7; 11 bases line up with TRBD1. The ends lost 5 bases at V and 3 bases at J; junction bases unmatched: 6. This CDR3 spans 15 amino acids. CDR1 and CDR2 from the germline V gene are SNHLY and FYNNEI. The CDR3 coding sequence is TGTGCCAGCAGTCTGGACAGGGGGCAATTCTACGAGCAGTACTTC. It encodes CASSLDRGQFYEQYF.

The V and J genes are TRBV25-1 and TRBJ1-5, with D uncertain. The germline CDR1 and CDR2 sequences are MGHDK and SYGVNS. The V end was cut by 5 bases, the J end by 6 bases, with 11 bases between. The CDR3 is 13 residues long. CDR3 in DNA: TGTGCCAGCAGTCCTCCGGGAGGTCAGCCCCAGCATTTT. It yields the protein CASSPPGGQPQHF.

CDR3 coding DNA: TGTGCCAGCAGTTTCTTCACAGGGGCAACCTACAATGAGCAGTTCTTC. Translating gives CASSFFTGATYNEQFF. This chain uses TRBV6-5 with TRBJ2-1, with TRBD1 matching 7 bases. The CDR3 length is 16 residues. From germline, CDR1 is MNHEY and CDR2 SVGAGI. Trimming took 4 bases from V and 2 from J; bases not matched to a gene: 8.

J is TRBJ2-1 and V is TRBV6-6; maybe TRBD2 (5 bases). The V gene's germline CDR1 is MNHNY and CDR2 SVGAGI (reference sequence). CDR3 length equals 11 residues. V was pared by 6 bases and J by 12 bases, with 12 bases between. In DNA, the CDR3 is TGTGCCAGCAGATCCGGGGTTGGGCAGTTCTTC. Protein product: CASRSGVGQFF.

This chain uses TRBV7-9 with TRBJ1-2, with a weak D call TRBD1 (5 bases). The germline CDR1 and CDR2 sequences are SEHNR and FQNEAQ (reference sequence). The CDR3 is 15 residues long. V shed 5 bases and J shed 3 bases, with 16 bases lying between them. CDR3 protein: CASSLFTGVDYGYTF. The CDR3 bases are TGTGCCAGCAGCCTATTCACGGGGGTTGACTATGGCTACACCTTC. The complete variable domain, with remaining parts taken from reference TRBV7-9 and TRBJ1-2, reads DTGVSQNPRHKITKRGQNVTFRCDPISEHNRLYWYRQTLGQGPEFLTYFQNEAQLEKSRLLSDRFSAERPKGSFSTLEIQRTEQGDSAMYLCASSLFTGVDYGYTFGSGTRLTVV.

This rearrangement joins TRBV30 to TRBJ1-2; unclear D gene. Germline CDR1 GTSNPN, CDR2 SVGIG (reference sequence). V dropped 0 bases and J dropped 4 bases, with 12 bases sitting between them. The CDR3 is 14 residues long. The chain's CDR3 is CAWSVRAILYGYTF. CDR3 DNA sequence: TGTGCCTGGAGTGTACGGGCTATTCTCTATGGCTACACCTTC.

This chain joins TRBV19 and TRBJ1-1; 9 nucleotides align to TRBD1. Germline-derived CDR1 and CDR2 are LNHDA and SQIVND (reference sequence). The trim removed 6 bases at V and 2 bases at J, leaving 10 bases unmatched. The CDR3 sequence is 16 residues long. The CDR3 loop reads CASRSPGQGVNTEAFF. As DNA, the CDR3 is TGTGCCAGTAGATCTCCGGGACAGGGCGTTAACACTGAAGCTTTCTTT.